This T cell receptor (beta chain) was documented in a study of T cell changes during pregnancy in multiple sclerosis. Germline loops: CDR1 SNHLY, CDR2 FYNNEI. V was cut by 6 bases and J by 6 bases, with 12 bases left in between. The CDR3 sequence is 13 residues long. Generated by immunoSEQ multiplex PCR, the TCRdb table keeps only in-frame clones and is missing some. Altogether roughly 100,000 clones are present, about nine tenths being singletons, with the ten largest covering roughly 1.7%. Sequenced here: peripheral blood, sampled after pregnancy. The chain has TRBV2 and TRBJ2-1; D remains ambiguous. The source of this sequence is a female donor with multiple sclerosis, enrolled in a pregnancy study. CDR3 DNA sequence: TGTGCCAGCAGGCCCCTTAGCCTCAATGAGCAGTTCTTC. Translation gives CASRPLSLNEQFF.